The 6 T cell receptor beta chains below all came from one sample that was sequenced in a study of regulatory T cells in long-lasting Graves disease. Arm-PCR with iRepertoire HTBI primers amplified the CDR3 regions for these TCR beta libraries. TCRdb reprocessed the multiplex PCR reads via MiXCR and lists one record per CDR3 protein. The table records 400,000 to 500,000 distinct CDR3 sequences, 14% of them present only once. Documented time point: newly diagnosed GD, antithyroid drugs for less than 3 months. Isolated PBMC RNA provided the starting material for the TCR library. These same data were also listed under a study on T cells in Graves' hyperthyroidism and ophthalmopathy.

This specimen consisted of peripheral blood mononuclear cells (PBMCs), obtained at new diagnosis, from a patient treated with antithyroid drugs. Receptor source: a woman aged 50 to 65 with Graves disease.

This chain links TRBV3-1 with TRBJ1-6; the D is unclear. Germline V gives CDR1 LGHDT, CDR2 YNNKEL (reference sequence). Trimming pared 4 bases from V and 4 bases from J, leaving 17 bases between. This CDR3 comprises 17 residues. CDR3 nucleotide sequence: TGTGCCAGCAGCCGAGATATATCCGGAGATTATAATTCACCCCTCCACTTT. The encoded protein is CASSRDISGDYNSPLHF.

In its sample, this clonotype was seen many times. The rearrangement links TRBV12-3 or TRBV12-4 to TRBJ1-5; D is unclear. The CDR3 covers 17 residues. V lost 5 bases and J 3 bases, leaving 20 bases between the germline ends. The CDR3 loop is CASSPYGLPMANQPQHF. CDR3 DNA sequence: TGTGCCAGCAGTCCGTACGGACTACCCATGGCCAATCAGCCCCAGCATTTT.

This clonotype showed up many times. V usage is TRBV12-3 or TRBV12-4 and J usage is TRBJ1-5; unclear D gene. The V end lost 1 base, the J end lost 3 bases, and 10 bases lay between the germline ends. This CDR3 has 15 amino acids. CDR3 DNA sequence: TGTGCCAGCAGTTTAGATTGGCAGACCAATCAGCCCCAGCATTTT. The encoded protein is CASSLDWQTNQPQHF.

This clonotype showed up just a few times. V gene TRBV5-1 combines with J gene TRBJ1-4; TRBD1 matches at 7 bases. The V and J ends lost 4 bases and 1 base, in that order; junction bases with no gene match: 4. Germline lookup yields CDR1 SGHRS and CDR2 YFSETQ. The CDR3 has 15 amino acids. The DNA for the CDR3 is TGCGCCAGCAGCCCCACAGGGGTAACTAATGAAAAACTGTTTTTT. Translating it yields CASSPTGVTNEKLFF. The entire variable domain, with the rest obtained from reference TRBV5-1 and TRBJ1-4, is as follows: KAGVTQTPRYLIKTRGQQVTLSCSPISGHRSVSWYQQTPGQGLQFLFEYFSETQRNKGNFPGRFSGRQFSNSRSEMNVSTLELGDSALYLCASSPTGVTNEKLFFGSGTQLSVL.

This clonotype was picked up a small number of times. The chain has TRBV7-6 and TRBJ2-7, with 11 bases aligning to TRBD2. Germline CDR1 and CDR2: SGHVS and FNYEAQ. V trimming: 5 bases; J trimming: 4 bases; junction bases outside the gene matches: 10. CDR3 size: 16 residues. For the CDR3, the DNA is TGTGCCAGCAGCCTCGACCCTCCTAGCGGGAGGTACGAGCAGTACTTC. Translated: CASSLDPPSGRYEQYF.

The chain couples TRBV6-5 to TRBJ2-7; D gene ambiguous. The germline CDR1 and CDR2 sequences are MNHEY and SVGAGI. With 2 bases removed from V and 0 bases from J, the gap between germline ends came to 5 bases. The CDR3 has 13 amino acids. In DNA, the CDR3 is TGTGCCAGCAGTTACAAGGCCTCCTACGAGCAGTACTTC. This encodes CASSYKASYEQYF.